Below, 3 T cell receptor beta chains from the same sample are listed, as sequenced in a study of blood T cell repertoires in COVID-19 (dated by TCRdb to between 2020 and 2021). Receptor libraries were prepared by the immunoSEQ multiplex PCR assay. Here the immuneACCESS table is served through TCRdb, limited to in-frame sequences with V and J called. Missing clones are a known gap in these copies; in checked studies unresolved V genes cover under half, and the rest lacks a known reason. Present in this sample are around 80,000 clones, 80% of which were seen just once. The top ten hold around 13% of the sample. The specimen was peripheral blood. All receptors derive from a man aged 45 to 65 with COVID-19, enrolled during active disease.

This clone was picked up one time. The rearrangement links TRBV20-1 to TRBJ2-7, with a weak D call TRBD1 (6 bases). Trimming stripped 6 bases from V and 4 bases from J, with 10 bases between. The CDR3 sequence is 11 residues long. Germline V CDR1 and CDR2: DFQATT, SNEGSKA (reference sequence). The CDR3 coding sequence is TGCAGTGCCGCGGACAGATACGAGCAGTACTTC. Its translation: CSAADRYEQYF.

This clone was found once. This chain joins TRBV3-1 (or the pseudogene TRBV3-2) and TRBJ2-5; no definite D call. Germline CDR1 LGHDT, CDR2 YNNKEL (reference sequence). V lost 1 base and J 5 bases, leaving 8 bases between the germline ends. The CDR3 spans 13 residues. The CDR3 sequence is CASSQAVVETQYF. The DNA for the CDR3 is TGTGCCAGCAGCCAAGCCGTTGTGGAGACCCAGTACTTC.

The rearrangement joins TRBV4-1 to TRBJ2-1; TRBD2 matches 10 bases. The CDR3 totals 17 residues. V trimming: 1 base; J trimming: 2 bases; junction bases outside the gene matches: 5. CDR1 and CDR2 (germline): MGHRA, YSYEKL. The CDR3 DNA is TGCGCCAGCAGCCAAGCCAGGCTAGCGGGAGCCTACAATGAGCAGTTCTTC. The encoded protein is CASSQARLAGAYNEQFF.